This paragraph reports one TCR beta chain. Its antigen is still unknown. No qualities accompany the bases; no much larger clone lies one base away. The junction shows trimming of 0 bases on V and 1 base on J, plus 5 bases between the germline ends. Based on the germline V gene (reference sequence), the CDR1 and CDR2 sequences are LNHNV and YYDKDF. The CDR3 measures 14 amino acids from cysteine to phenylalanine. CDR3 DNA only is kept here, 42 bases in frame from base 1. The sample originates from a study of radiation and T cells in renal cell carcinoma (dated by TCRdb to 2020 to 2021). For the wider study: TCR beta sequencing covered 50 to 55 samples in total, comprising about 26 tumors and approximately 27 peripheral blood samples. The last blood draw occurred 4 weeks after radiation, at the same time as nephrectomy. Across all 50 or so samples, under 4,500,000 unique CDR3 nucleotide sequences, encoding about 2,700,000 unique CDR3 amino acid sequences, were identified.

Overall study outcomes, separate from this receptor: In blood, the top tumor clonotypes increased between baseline and 2 weeks post-radiation and then shrank by 4 weeks, which suggests that tumor-resident clones expanded only transiently. No pretreatment tumor biopsies were available, so the baseline intratumoral presence of clonotypes could not be determined. Dynamics of the blood repertoire were not tracked past 4 weeks after treatment. With a single-armed trial design, the study had no way to address how radiation dose or scheduling affects the TCR repertoire.

TCR beta libraries were generated from genomic DNA with the immunoSEQ kit, following the manufacturer's recommendations. To prepare the libraries, a first multiplex PCR with proprietary primers was run, followed by a second PCR that added unique barcodes, and a bead cleanup was done after each round. A kit-provided positive control reaction and a negative control reaction were included in every sample batch. The final libraries were assessed on an Agilent 4200 TapeStation D1000 ScreenTape, pooled by volume, and quantified by qPCR. Sequencing was performed on an Illumina NextSeq500 with a MidOutput 150-cycle cartridge, and 156 Read1 and 15 Index1 cycles were run with kit custom primers. The pooled library was loaded at 0.95 to 1 pM with approximately 20% PhiX control spiked in. In the authors' own workflow: Vendor-processed data were analyzed in R, with a clonotype defined as all T cells sharing the same CDR3 nucleotide sequence. In the clone abundance analyses, frequencies were normalized to the 10,000 most abundant clones in each sample. Public T cell clones, which averaged fewer than five per sample, were removed prior to analysis. An abundance difference of at least 32-fold between compartments was the criterion for calling clonotypes tumor-enriched or baseline blood-enriched. Clonotypes expanded or contracted between blood time points were identified with a beta-binomial differential abundance model. Tumor-blood repertoire similarity was measured with the Baroni-Urbani and Buser coefficient, and groups were compared using two-tailed Wilcoxon tests in R. TCRdb limited this immuneACCESS table to in-frame rearrangements with V and J called. A share of clones is missing; checked studies link under half to unresolved V genes, and the rest is unexplained. The DNA was the basis for D and trimming; V, J and clone size are from that table. The sample data list around 29,000 clones, and over 70% of these were observed just once. Of the sample, roughly 30% is held by the ten largest clones.

The sample's time point label, decoded: blood 4 weeks post-SBRT, at nephrectomy. The sample's treatment or condition label, in plain terms: 15 Gy SBRT to primary tumor, nephrectomy 4 weeks later. Samples came from a clinical trial, in which primary renal cell carcinomas received 15 Gy stereotactic body radiation therapy followed by nephrectomy 4 weeks later. To follow tumor-enriched clonotypes, peripheral blood was collected serially from radiation-treated patients at baseline and again at 2 weeks and 4 weeks after SBRT. All patients had renal cell carcinoma with clear cell pathology. The QIAamp DNA Blood Mini Kit (Qiagen) was used to prepare genomic DNA for TCR sequencing. Samples were included in the analyses only if all quality control checks were passed.

This sequence originates from a man aged 55 to 69 with renal cell carcinoma. The specimen was blood, collected from a patient whose treatment included radiotherapy and nephrectomy. The rearrangement joined TRBV15 to TRBJ2-3; no confident D gene assignment can be made. The CDR3 loop reads CATSRDTRTDTQYF. At the DNA level, the sequence is TGTGCCACCAGCAGAGATACACGCACAGATACGCAGTATTTT.